The T cell receptor beta chain under discussion was sequenced for a study of blood T cell repertoires in COVID-19. Generated by immunoSEQ multiplex PCR, the TCRdb table keeps only in-frame clones and is missing some. The data contain about 220,000 clones, over 75% of them singletons. The CDR3 is 18 amino acids. Germline V gene sequence: CDR1 SEHNR, CDR2 FQNEAQ (reference sequence). V was pared by 5 bases and J by 0 bases, with 20 bases between. The chain has TRBV7-9 and TRBJ1-3; D ambiguous. The receptor's source is a woman aged 18-29 years in a cohort exposed to, infected with or recovered from COVID-19 (not recorded which). The specimen was PBMCs or T cells enriched from blood (not recorded which). The CDR3 DNA is TGTGCCAGCAGCGTCTTTTTTGTTGGAAGGAGCTCTGGAAACACCATATATTTT. Translating gives CASSVFFVGRSSGNTIYF.